What follows is one T cell receptor (beta chain) and its context. CDR3 length: 13 amino acids. Trimming left V 4 bases short and J 4 bases short, with 8 bases between. Germline V lookup: CDR1 SEHNR, CDR2 FQNEAQ (reference sequence). The data were taken from a study of blood T cell repertoires in COVID-19. Study as a whole: The cDNA or gDNA used as material had been derived from T cells, B-cell-depleted T cells, or PBMCs.

Individuals aged about 18 to 89 years were recruited from fewer than 30 US areas. In the authors' methods: By means of reference gene primer amplification, nucleated cell counts were estimated. Repertoires were generated with immunoSEQ multiplex PCR, while TCRdb's copy carries only in-frame clones and drops some. V and J calls and clone size are as listed in that table; D and trimming were resolved from the DNA. The table lists fewer than 200,000 clones, 84% of them singletons. This clonotype was sampled from a man between 50 and 59 years old who had recovered from COVID-19. The sample consisted of PBMCs or T cells enriched from blood (not recorded which). This chain uses TRBV7-9 with TRBJ1-3; D unclear. CDR3 sequence (DNA): TGTGCCAGCAGCTCCGAGGCCGGAAACACCATATATTTT. Residues: CASSSEAGNTIYF.